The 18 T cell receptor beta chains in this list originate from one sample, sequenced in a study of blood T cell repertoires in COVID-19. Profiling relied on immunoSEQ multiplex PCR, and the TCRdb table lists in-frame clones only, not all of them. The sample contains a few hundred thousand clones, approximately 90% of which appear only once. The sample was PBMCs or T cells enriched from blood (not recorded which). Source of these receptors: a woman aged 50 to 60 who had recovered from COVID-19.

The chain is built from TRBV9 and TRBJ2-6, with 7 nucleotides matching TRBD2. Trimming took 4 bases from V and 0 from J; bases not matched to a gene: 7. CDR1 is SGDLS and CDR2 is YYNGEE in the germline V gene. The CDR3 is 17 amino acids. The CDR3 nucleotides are TGTGCCAGCAGCTATCGGGGGGACGGCTCTGGGGCCAACGTCCTGACTTTC. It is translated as CASSYRGDGSGANVLTF.

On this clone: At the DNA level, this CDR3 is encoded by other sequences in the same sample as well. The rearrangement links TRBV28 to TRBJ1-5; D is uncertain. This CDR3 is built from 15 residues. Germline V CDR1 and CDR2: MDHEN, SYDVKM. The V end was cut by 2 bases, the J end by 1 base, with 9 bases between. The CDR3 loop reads CASSLTGLSNQPQHF. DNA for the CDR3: TGTGCCAGCAGTTTAACGGGGTTGAGCAATCAGCCCCAGCATTTT.

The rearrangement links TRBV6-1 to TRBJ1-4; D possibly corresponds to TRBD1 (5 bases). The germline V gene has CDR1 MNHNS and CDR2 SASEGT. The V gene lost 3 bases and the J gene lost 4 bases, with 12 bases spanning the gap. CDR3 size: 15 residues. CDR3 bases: TGTGCCAGCAGTGACCGGGGGGGGTTTAATGAAAAACTGTTTTTT. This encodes CASSDRGGFNEKLFF.

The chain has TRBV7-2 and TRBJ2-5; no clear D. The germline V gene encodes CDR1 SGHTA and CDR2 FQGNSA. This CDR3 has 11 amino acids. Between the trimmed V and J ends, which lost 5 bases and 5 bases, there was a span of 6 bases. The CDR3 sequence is CASSSRETQYF. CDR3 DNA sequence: TGTGCCAGCAGCAGCAGGGAGACCCAGTACTTC.

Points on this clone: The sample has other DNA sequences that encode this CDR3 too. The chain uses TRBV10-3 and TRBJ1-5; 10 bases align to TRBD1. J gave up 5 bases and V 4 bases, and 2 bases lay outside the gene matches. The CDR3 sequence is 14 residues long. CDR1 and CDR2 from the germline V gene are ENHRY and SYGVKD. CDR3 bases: TGTGCCATCAGTGCTGGACAGGGGGATCAGCCCCAGCATTTT. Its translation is CAISAGQGDQPQHF.

In DNA, the CDR3 is TGTGCCAGCAGCCTTGGGACAGCGAATCAGCCCCAGCATTTT. Amino acids: CASSLGTANQPQHF. The V and J genes are TRBV2 and TRBJ1-5, with TRBD1 matching over 7 bases. The CDR3 has 14 residues. V was pared by 6 bases and J by 4 bases, with 6 bases of the junction left unmatched. CDR1 and CDR2 (germline): SNHLY, FYNNEI.

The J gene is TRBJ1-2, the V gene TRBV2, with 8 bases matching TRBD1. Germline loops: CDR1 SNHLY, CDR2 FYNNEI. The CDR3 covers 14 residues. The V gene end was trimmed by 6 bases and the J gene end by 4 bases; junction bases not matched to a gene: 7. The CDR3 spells CASRPAGGTYGYTF. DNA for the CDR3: TGTGCCAGCAGACCAGCAGGGGGCACCTATGGCTACACCTTC. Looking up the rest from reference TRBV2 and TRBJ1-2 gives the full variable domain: EPEVTQTPSHQVTQMGQEVILRCVPISNHLYFYWYRQILGQKVEFLVSFYNNEISEKSEIFDDQFSVERPDGSNFTLKIRSTKLEDSAMYFCASRPAGGTYGYTFGSGTRLTVV.

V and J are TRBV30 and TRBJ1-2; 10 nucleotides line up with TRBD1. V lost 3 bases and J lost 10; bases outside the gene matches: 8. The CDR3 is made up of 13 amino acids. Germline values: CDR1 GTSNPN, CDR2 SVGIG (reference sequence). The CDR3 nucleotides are TGTGCCTGGAGCGGGACAGGGGTTTCAGACTACACCTTC. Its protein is CAWSGTGVSDYTF.

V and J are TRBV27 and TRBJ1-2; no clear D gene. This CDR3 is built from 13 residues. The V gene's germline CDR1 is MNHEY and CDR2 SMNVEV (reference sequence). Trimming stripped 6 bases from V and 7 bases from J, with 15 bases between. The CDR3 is CASSTQSRGGYTF. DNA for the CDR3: TGTGCCAGCAGCACACAGAGTCGTGGTGGCTACACCTTC.

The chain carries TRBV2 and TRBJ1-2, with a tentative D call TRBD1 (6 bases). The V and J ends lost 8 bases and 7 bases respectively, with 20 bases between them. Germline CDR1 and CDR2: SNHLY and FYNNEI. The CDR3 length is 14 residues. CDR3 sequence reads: CASLTGNIRIGYTF. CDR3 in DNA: TGTGCCAGCTTAACAGGGAATATTCGGATTGGCTACACCTTC.

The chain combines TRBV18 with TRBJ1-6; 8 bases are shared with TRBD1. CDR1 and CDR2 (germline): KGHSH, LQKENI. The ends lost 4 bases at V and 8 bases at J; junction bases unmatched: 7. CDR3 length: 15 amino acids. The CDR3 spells CASSLMDRADSPLHF. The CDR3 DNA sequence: TGTGCCAGCTCACTTATGGACAGGGCTGATTCACCCCTCCACTTT. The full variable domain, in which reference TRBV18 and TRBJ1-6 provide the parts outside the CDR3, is NAGVMQNPRHLVRRRGQEARLRCSPMKGHSHVYWYRQLPEEGLKFMVYLQKENIIDESGMPKERFSAEFPKEGPSILRIQQVVRGDSAAYFCASSLMDRADSPLHFGNGTRLTVT.

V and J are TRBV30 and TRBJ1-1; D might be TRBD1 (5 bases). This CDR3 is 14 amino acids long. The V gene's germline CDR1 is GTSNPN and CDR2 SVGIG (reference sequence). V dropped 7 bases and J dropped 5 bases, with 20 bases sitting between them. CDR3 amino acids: CASLPGGGWTEAFF. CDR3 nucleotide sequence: TGTGCCTCCCTCCCCGGGGGAGGATGGACTGAAGCTTTCTTT.

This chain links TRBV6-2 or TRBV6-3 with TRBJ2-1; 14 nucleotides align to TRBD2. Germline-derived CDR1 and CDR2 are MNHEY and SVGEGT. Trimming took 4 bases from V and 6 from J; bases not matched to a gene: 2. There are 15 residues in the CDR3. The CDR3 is CASSLTSGGANEQFF. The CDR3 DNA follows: TGTGCCAGCAGTTTGACTAGCGGGGGGGCCAATGAGCAGTTCTTC.

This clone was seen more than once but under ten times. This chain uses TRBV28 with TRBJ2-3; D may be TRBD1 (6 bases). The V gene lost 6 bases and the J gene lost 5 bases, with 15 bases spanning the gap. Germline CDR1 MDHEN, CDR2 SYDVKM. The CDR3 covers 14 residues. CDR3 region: CASRRRGGGDTQYF. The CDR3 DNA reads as TGTGCCAGCAGGCGCAGGGGTGGTGGAGATACGCAGTATTTT.

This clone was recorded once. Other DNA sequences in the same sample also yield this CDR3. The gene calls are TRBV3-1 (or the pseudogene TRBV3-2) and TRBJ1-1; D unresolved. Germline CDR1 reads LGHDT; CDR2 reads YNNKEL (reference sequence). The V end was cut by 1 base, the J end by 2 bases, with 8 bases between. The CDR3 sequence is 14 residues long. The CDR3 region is CASSQGQKNTEAFF. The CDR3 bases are TGTGCCAGCAGCCAAGGGCAGAAAAACACTGAAGCTTTCTTT.

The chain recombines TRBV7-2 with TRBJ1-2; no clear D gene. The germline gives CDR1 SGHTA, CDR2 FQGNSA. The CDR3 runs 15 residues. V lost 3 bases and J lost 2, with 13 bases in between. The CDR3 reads CASSFSKAANYGYTF. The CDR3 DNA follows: TGTGCCAGCAGCTTCTCCAAAGCAGCGAACTATGGCTACACCTTC. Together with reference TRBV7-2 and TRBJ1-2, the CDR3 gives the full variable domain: GAGVSQSPSNKVTEKGKDVELRCDPISGHTALYWYRQSLGQGLEFLIYFQGNSAPDKSGLPSDRFSAERTGGSVSTLTIQRTQQEDSAVYLCASSFSKAANYGYTFGSGTRLTVV.

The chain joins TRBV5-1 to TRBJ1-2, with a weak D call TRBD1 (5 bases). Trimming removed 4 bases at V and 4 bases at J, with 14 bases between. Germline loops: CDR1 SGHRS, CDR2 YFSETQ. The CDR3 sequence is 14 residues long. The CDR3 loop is CASSPDQGTYGYTF. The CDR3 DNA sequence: TGCGCCAGCAGCCCCGATCAGGGAACCTATGGCTACACCTTC.

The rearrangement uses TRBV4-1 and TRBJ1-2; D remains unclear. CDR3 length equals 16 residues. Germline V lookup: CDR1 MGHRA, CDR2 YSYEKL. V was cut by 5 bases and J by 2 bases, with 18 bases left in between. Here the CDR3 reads CASSYERPGNNYGYTF. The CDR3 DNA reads TGCGCCAGCAGCTACGAGAGACCGGGAAACAACTATGGCTACACCTTC.